Sequencing of this T cell receptor beta chain was carried out in a study of T cell repertoires in cytomegalovirus infection. Broader study findings: Ex vivo responses were dominated by HLA-C-restricted CMV-specific TCR beta clonotypes.

This clonotype appeared a few times. Antigen specificity is unknown. MiXCR, run by TCRdb on the reads, gives a single entry per CDR3 protein. This sample has about 920,000 distinct CDR3 sequences, with approximately 30% found just once. The sequence was obtained from a human donor in good health (CMV status not recorded). Some clones in this sample may be carry-over from other donors' samples. The input for sequencing was cultured CD8+ T cells from PBMCs, taken from culture after CMV antigen stimulation.

DNA for the CDR3: TGTGCCAGCAGCCCCCGACAGGTTCTAGCCAAAAACATTCAGTACTTC. It translates to CASSPRQVLAKNIQYF. The V and J genes are TRBV11-2 and TRBJ2-4, with a tentative D call TRBD1 (6 bases). The CDR3 runs to 16 residues. The germline V gene has CDR1 SGHAT and CDR2 FQNNGV. Trimming removed 5 bases at V and 0 bases at J, with 14 bases between.